The source of this T cell receptor (beta chain) is a study of blood T cell repertoires in COVID-19. On the study more broadly: COVID-19 samples collected from the United States, Italy and Spain covered acute and convalescent phases.

Source study methods: Estimation of nucleated cell counts was performed using reference gene primer amplification. Clones were read by immunoSEQ multiplex PCR, and TCRdb kept only the in-frame ones, dropping some. V, J and clone size were drawn from that table, and D and trimming were deduced from the DNA. Here the sample spans some 530,000 clones, roughly 85% being singletons. The TCR sequence derives from a human donor in a cohort sampled during active COVID-19. Specimen: peripheral blood.

CDR3 protein: CASSWGDRGLREKLFF. The CDR3 nucleotides are TGTGCCAGCAGCTGGGGCGACAGGGGGCTTCGTGAAAAACTGTTTTTT. The chain is built from TRBV5-8 and TRBJ1-4; 10 bases are a match to TRBD1. The germline V gene encodes CDR1 SGHTS and CDR2 YDEGEE. The CDR3 extends over 16 amino acids. With 3 bases clipped from V and 7 bases from J, the junction kept 9 bases outside the gene matches.